The 22 T cell receptor beta chains in this list originate from one sample, sequenced in a study of CDR3 diversity in severe acne. Each CDR3 protein gets one entry after TCRdb re-called the PCR reads with MiXCR. The sample includes over 85,000 distinct CDR3 sequences, 51% of them seen just once. The specimen was blood. All receptors derive from a male donor with acne.

This clonotype came up many times. The genes are TRBV6-2 or TRBV6-3 and TRBJ2-2, with 11 bases lining up with TRBD2. CDR1 MNHEY and CDR2 SVGEGT come from the germline V gene. The CDR3 contains 15 residues. The trim removed 6 bases at V and 9 bases at J, leaving 9 bases unmatched. The CDR3 nucleotides are TGTGCCAGCAGCCCCATAGCGGGAGGGCCTAGGGAGCTGTTTTTT. Protein product: CASSPIAGGPRELFF.

This rearrangement joins TRBV20-1 to TRBJ2-1, with 8 bases that match TRBD2. The V segment lost 6 bases and the J segment 10 bases; nucleotides outside the gene matches: 11. Germline V gives CDR1 DFQATT, CDR2 SNEGSKA (reference sequence). CDR3 length equals 13 residues. The CDR3: CSALTGGTREQFF. DNA for the CDR3: TGCAGTGCACTAACGGGCGGGACTAGGGAGCAGTTCTTC.

The gene calls are TRBV29-1 and TRBJ1-1, with D possibly being TRBD1 (6 bases). Germline V CDR1 and CDR2: SQVTM, ANQGSEA. The V end lost 6 bases, the J end lost 6 bases, and 11 bases lay between the germline ends. CDR3 length: 11 residues. CDR3 bases: TGCAGCGTAGGACAGCGGTCTGAAGCTTTCTTT. Its protein is CSVGQRSEAFF. Full variable domain (missing parts from reference TRBV29-1 and TRBJ1-1): SAVISQKPSRDICQRGTSLTIQCQVDSQVTMMFWYRQQPGQSLTLIATANQGSEATYESGFVIDKFPISRPNLTFSTLTVSNMSPEDSSIYLCSVGQRSEAFFGQGTRLTVV.

The chain joins TRBV14 to TRBJ1-1; tentative D call: TRBD1 (5 bases). This CDR3 comprises 12 residues. Trimming removed 2 bases from V and 6 bases from J, with 7 bases in between. Germline V gene data show CDR1 as SGHDN and CDR2 as FVKESK. Written as DNA, the CDR3 is TGTGCCAGCAGCCAATGGGGGGCTGAAGCTTTCTTT. It codes for CASSQWGAEAFF.

This clonotype was seen more than once but under ten times. This chain uses TRBV2 with TRBJ2-5, with D possibly being TRBD2 (5 bases). The CDR3 totals 12 residues. Trimming cost V 9 bases and J 4 bases, with 12 bases left between them. Germline V lookup: CDR1 SNHLY, CDR2 FYNNEI. In DNA form, the CDR3 reads TGTGCCAGTCTGATGGCGGGAGAGACCCAGTACTTC. Residues: CASLMAGETQYF.

Here the CDR3 DNA reads TGTGCCATCAGTGAGAGGGACAGGGACGATGGCTACACCTTC. Translation gives CAISERDRDDGYTF. This chain uses TRBV10-3 with TRBJ1-2, with 9 bases aligning to TRBD1. The ends lost 2 bases at V and 6 bases at J; junction bases unmatched: 4. CDR1 is ENHRY and CDR2 is SYGVKD in the germline V gene. The CDR3 consists of 14 residues.

About this clonotype itself: The DNA is omitted, as the CDR3 cannot be located on it reliably, and the CDR3 follows TCRdb's listing. The chain carries TRBV28 and TRBJ2-5; the table gives TRBD1 as D, unverified against the DNA. Germline lookup yields CDR1 MDHEN and CDR2 SYDVKM. The CDR3 region is 22 residues in length, termini included. The CDR3 reads CASSLGGQAGEKLFFGSGTQYF.

DNA for the CDR3: TGTGCCATCAGTGAGTCAGGGGGCTCTGGAAACACCATATATTTT. It is translated as CAISESGGSGNTIYF. The chain has TRBV10-3 and TRBJ1-3; maybe TRBD1 (6 bases). V was clipped by 0 bases and J by 0 bases, with 6 bases between them. CDR3 size: 15 residues. Germline values: CDR1 ENHRY, CDR2 SYGVKD.

This clonotype was counted only a few times. The CDR3 coding sequence is TGTGCCAGCAAACGGGCCCAGAACACTGAAGCTTTCTTT. Encoded protein: CASKRAQNTEAFF. V usage is TRBV25-1 and J usage is TRBJ1-1; D is unresolved. CDR1 is MGHDK, CDR2 SYGVNS, per germline. The CDR3 has 13 amino acids. The ends were cut back, 7 bases at V and 1 base at J, with 10 bases in the middle.

The chain recombines TRBV25-1 with TRBJ2-4; 14 nucleotides agree with TRBD2. This CDR3 has 17 amino acids. The ends lost 10 bases at V and 4 bases at J; junction bases unmatched: 12. Germline values: CDR1 MGHDK, CDR2 SYGVNS. The CDR3 nucleotides are TGTGCCACGCGACCCCCGGGACTAGCGGGGGATAAAAACATTCAGTACTTC. Protein product: CATRPPGLAGDKNIQYF.

The chain carries TRBV10-3 and TRBJ2-5, with 13 bases identical to TRBD2. V lost 10 bases, J lost 5 bases, and 22 bases stayed unmatched. This CDR3 comprises 19 residues. Germline V gives CDR1 ENHRY, CDR2 SYGVKD. The CDR3 DNA follows: TGTGCCAGCAGGACACGAGGACTAGCGGGAGAGCTACCCACCGAGACCCAGTACTTC. This gives the protein CASRTRGLAGELPTETQYF.

This clonotype was counted ten times or more. V gene TRBV12-3 or TRBV12-4 combines with J gene TRBJ2-2; D is unclear. This CDR3 has 13 amino acids. The V gene lost 9 bases and the J gene lost 0 bases, with 8 bases spanning the gap. The DNA of the CDR3 is TGTGCCAGTCTGGTCGCGAACACCGGGGAGCTGTTTTTT. This sequence encodes CASLVANTGELFF.

This clonotype has ten or more counts. The V and J genes are TRBV7-9 and TRBJ2-1; the D gene is possibly TRBD2 (5 bases). This CDR3 is built from 15 residues. Trimming took off 4 bases at V and 5 bases at J, with 15 bases between the two ends. Germline CDR1 reads SEHNR; CDR2 reads FQNEAQ (reference sequence). This CDR3 is CASSYPSGGHNEQFF. CDR3 DNA sequence: TGTGCCAGCAGCTACCCCTCTGGCGGGCACAATGAGCAGTTCTTC.

The chain links TRBV7-9 to TRBJ1-1; D not resolved. The CDR3 loop spans 13 amino acids. The V gene lost 5 bases and the J gene lost 8 bases, with 15 bases spanning the gap. Germline V gene sequence: CDR1 SEHNR, CDR2 FQNEAQ (reference sequence). Here the CDR3 reads CASSPPTAQEAFF. CDR3 nucleotide sequence: TGTGCCAGCAGCCCACCAACGGCGCAAGAAGCTTTCTTT.

The V gene is TRBV4-3, the J gene TRBJ1-2, with TRBD1 identical over 8 bases. J gave up 4 bases and V 0 bases, and 7 bases lay outside the gene matches. The CDR3 consists of 16 residues. Germline assignment: CDR1 LGHNA and CDR2 YSLEER. CDR3 DNA sequence: TGCGCCAGCAGCCAAGATTTAGGACAGGGAGGCTATGGCTACACCTTC. It is translated as CASSQDLGQGGYGYTF.

This chain links TRBV2 with TRBJ2-1; TRBD2 matches 15 bases. The CDR3 has 14 amino acids. Per germline, CDR1 SNHLY and CDR2 FYNNEI. With V trimmed by 9 bases and J by 7 bases, 4 bases remained unmatched. The CDR3 sequence is CARIGTSGRNEQFF. Here the CDR3 DNA reads TGTGCCAGAATCGGGACTAGCGGGAGGAATGAGCAGTTCTTC. Full variable domain (rest looked up from reference TRBV2 and TRBJ2-1): EPEVTQTPSHQVTQMGQEVILRCVPISNHLYFYWYRQILGQKVEFLVSFYNNEISEKSEIFDDQFSVERPDGSNFTLKIRSTKLEDSAMYFCARIGTSGRNEQFFGPGTRLTVL.

This sequence joins TRBV15 and TRBJ2-3; 7 bases agree with TRBD2. This CDR3 contains 17 residues. V gave up 0 bases and J gave up 6 bases; unmatched junction bases: 12. Germline V gene sequence: CDR1 LNHNV, CDR2 YYDKDF (reference sequence). CDR3 protein: CATSRDLFAGAGDTQYF. Here the CDR3 DNA reads TGTGCCACCAGCAGAGATCTTTTTGCGGGAGCAGGGGATACGCAGTATTTT.

This clonotype was observed a single time. A much larger clone differs by one base, so this may be a read error. This chain's CDR3 is CASSSAGQGGPYERYF. In nucleotides, the CDR3 is TGTGCCAGCAGCTCCGCCGGACAGGGGGGCCCCTACGAGCGGTACTTC. The chain joins TRBV11-2 to TRBJ2-7, with 10 bases lining up with TRBD1. The CDR3 covers 16 residues. The V gene's germline CDR1 is SGHAT and CDR2 FQNNGV.

The rearrangement uses TRBV28 and TRBJ1-2; 9 nucleotides agree with TRBD1. The germline gives CDR1 MDHEN, CDR2 SYDVKM. The CDR3 runs to 16 residues. V trimming: 3 bases; J trimming: 4 bases; junction bases outside the gene matches: 9. CDR3 region: CASSFMGDRALYGYTF. CDR3 nucleotide sequence: TGTGCCAGCAGTTTCATGGGGGACAGGGCTCTCTATGGCTACACCTTC.

V is TRBV27 and J is TRBJ2-2; perhaps TRBD1 as D (6 bases). The CDR3 loop spans 14 amino acids. Trimming took 5 bases from V and 5 from J, leaving 12 bases between them. The germline V gene encodes CDR1 MNHEY and CDR2 SMNVEV (reference sequence). For the CDR3, the DNA is TGTGCCAGCAGTCCGTCGAGGGGGACCGGGGAGCTGTTTTTT. It specifies CASSPSRGTGELFF.

Worth noting for this clonotype: A junction end diverges from the germline sequence, so it may reflect a read error. The chain employs TRBV25-1 and TRBJ2-7; the match to TRBD1 covers 11 bases. The CDR3 covers 15 residues. Germline CDR1 reads MGHDK; CDR2 reads SYGVNS. CDR3 DNA: TGCGCCAGCAGCCAACCGGGACAGGGGGTCGGCGAGCAGTACTTC. Protein: CASSQPGQGVGEQYF.

V is TRBV9 and J is TRBJ2-7; D gene uncertain. The CDR3 is 12 residues long. V was clipped by 4 bases and J by 6 bases, with 11 bases between them. The germline gives CDR1 SGDLS, CDR2 YYNGEE. DNA of the CDR3: TGTGCCAGCAGCTTAGTTCCGTTCGAGCAGTACTTC. Amino acid sequence: CASSLVPFEQYF.